Below are 23 T cell receptor beta chains sequenced from a single sample in a study of blood T cell repertoires in COVID-19. Repertoires were generated with immunoSEQ multiplex PCR, while TCRdb's copy carries only in-frame clones and drops some. The repertoire has approximately 190,000 clones, 84% of them found once; the top ten carry about a fifth. Sequencing input: peripheral blood. These receptors all stem from a human donor in a cohort sampled during active COVID-19.

This clone was counted only a few times. The chain is built from TRBV10-3 and TRBJ1-5; 7 nucleotides line up with TRBD1. Germline V gene sequence: CDR1 ENHRY, CDR2 SYGVKD. The ends lost 2 bases at V and 2 bases at J; junction bases unmatched: 12. CDR3 length: 18 amino acids. The CDR3 spells CAISEMAGGITGNQPQHF. CDR3 coding DNA: TGTGCCATCAGTGAGATGGCAGGGGGAATAACGGGCAATCAGCCCCAGCATTTT.

The V gene is TRBV6-2 or TRBV6-3, the J gene TRBJ1-1, with 8 nucleotides matching TRBD1. The CDR3 contains 14 residues. Germline CDR1 and CDR2: MNHEY and SVGEGT. V shed 5 bases and J 5 bases; nucleotides not matched to a gene: 7. This CDR3 reads CASSRTGRTTEAFF. CDR3 DNA sequence: TGTGCCAGCAGTCGGACAGGGCGAACAACTGAAGCTTTCTTT.

The chain has TRBV7-8 and TRBJ2-7, with D perhaps TRBD2 (5 bases). CDR3 size: 13 residues. CDR1 and CDR2 (germline): SGHVS, FQNEAQ. V gave up 3 bases and J gave up 2 bases, with 8 bases separating them. The CDR3 is CASSFRETYEQYF. In nucleotides, the CDR3 is TGTGCCAGCAGCTTTCGGGAAACCTACGAGCAGTACTTC.

This sequence joins TRBV15 and TRBJ2-3, with D perhaps matching TRBD1 (7 bases). The V gene's germline CDR1 is LNHNV and CDR2 YYDKDF (reference sequence). Trimming shortened V by 6 bases and J by 2 bases, and 12 bases separated the two germline ends. The CDR3 runs 14 residues. The CDR3 DNA reads as TGTGCCACCAGGGCGGGACAGCTCACAGATACGCAGTATTTT. Its protein product is CATRAGQLTDTQYF.

V usage is TRBV29-1 and J usage is TRBJ2-2; 10 bases fit TRBD2. V shed 0 bases, J shed 15 bases, and the junction held 16 bases outside the gene matches. CDR3 length: 16 residues. In germline, CDR1 is SQVTM, CDR2 ANQGSEA. The CDR3 region has the DNA TGCAGCGTTGAAGATCCGGCAGCCAGCGGGAGGGCCGGGGTGTTTTTT. This encodes CSVEDPAASGRAGVFF.

The V and J genes are TRBV30 and TRBJ2-7; 7 nucleotides align to TRBD2. This CDR3 contains 14 residues. Per germline, CDR1 GTSNPN and CDR2 SVGIG (reference sequence). V lost 6 bases and J lost 3; bases outside the gene matches: 11. The DNA for the CDR3 is TGTGCCTGTCAACGGCGGGAGCACCGCTACGAGCAGTACTTC. Its translation: CACQRREHRYEQYF.

Here the CDR3 reads CASSLSLGRAYEQYV. DNA of the CDR3: TGTGCCAGCAGCTTGAGTTTGGGCAGGGCCTACGAGCAGTACGTC. The chain carries TRBV5-5 and TRBJ2-7; D is perhaps TRBD1 (5 bases). Germline V lookup: CDR1 SGHKS, CDR2 YYEKEE (reference sequence). The ends were cut back, 1 base at V and 2 bases at J, with 13 bases in the middle. The CDR3 is 15 residues long.

The chain recombines TRBV30 with TRBJ1-4, with a tentative D call TRBD1 (5 bases). V was pared by 4 bases and J by 7 bases, with 16 bases between. Germline V CDR1 and CDR2: GTSNPN, SVGIG (reference sequence). The CDR3 sequence is 14 residues long. CDR3 DNA: TGTGCCTGGACCGGGGGATCTCAGGGTGAAAAACTGTTTTTT. It yields the protein CAWTGGSQGEKLFF.

The chain joins TRBV27 to TRBJ2-5, with 7 bases fitting TRBD2. Germline V gene lookup returns CDR1 MNHEY and CDR2 SMNVEV (reference sequence). The CDR3 length is 15 residues. J lost 4 bases, V lost 4 bases, and 9 bases had no gene match. The CDR3 loop reads CASSSQRTSGETQYF. DNA for the CDR3: TGTGCCAGCAGTTCTCAAAGGACTAGTGGAGAGACCCAGTACTTC.

A single count supports this clone. The chain couples TRBV5-6 to TRBJ2-5, with 7 nucleotides matching TRBD1. The CDR3 has 15 residues. Trimming cost V 5 bases and J 2 bases; bases outside gene matches: 9. Germline V CDR1 and CDR2: SGHDT, YYEEEE. CDR3 nucleotide sequence: TGTGCCAGCAGTCGTACACCGGGACAGCAAGAGACCCAGTACTTC. Its translation is CASSRTPGQQETQYF.

The chain employs TRBV9 and TRBJ2-1; maybe TRBD1 (5 bases). V was shortened by 4 bases and J by 8 bases, with 19 bases between the two germline ends. This CDR3 spans 15 amino acids. Per germline, CDR1 SGDLS and CDR2 YYNGEE. The CDR3 spells CASSPLGLGPYEQFF. The DNA of the CDR3 is TGTGCCAGCAGCCCCCTGGGGCTGGGCCCTTATGAGCAGTTCTTC.

This sequence joins TRBV4-1 and TRBJ2-7; TRBD1 is a possible D gene (6 bases). The V gene lost 0 bases and the J gene lost 0 bases, with 15 bases spanning the gap. CDR3 size: 17 residues. Germline CDR1 is MGHRA and CDR2 is YSYEKL. CDR3 region: CASSQDRTLRGSYEQYF. As DNA, the CDR3 is TGCGCCAGCAGCCAAGACAGGACCCTCAGGGGCTCCTACGAGCAGTACTTC.

The chain carries TRBV19 and TRBJ2-1; maybe TRBD1 (6 bases). V shed 5 bases and J shed 2 bases, with 22 bases lying between them. Germline V CDR1 and CDR2: LNHDA, SQIVND (reference sequence). The CDR3 covers 18 residues. This chain's CDR3 is CASSSTGHLLNPYNEQFF. The CDR3 DNA follows: TGTGCCAGTAGTTCTACGGGACACCTCCTGAACCCCTACAATGAGCAGTTCTTC.

The rearrangement uses TRBV19 and TRBJ2-3; D is possibly TRBD1 (6 bases). This CDR3 contains 14 residues. CDR1 and CDR2 from the germline V gene are LNHDA and SQIVND (reference sequence). V was cut by 6 bases and J by 4 bases, with 14 bases left in between. In nucleotides, the CDR3 is TGTGCCAGTAGGGACAGATTACAGGCAGATACGCAGTATTTT. Its protein product is CASRDRLQADTQYF.

The CDR3 sequence: CASSRGGTGANVLTF. DNA of the CDR3: TGCGCCAGCAGCCGTGGGGGGACTGGGGCCAACGTCCTGACTTTC. This chain uses TRBV5-1 with TRBJ2-6, with D possibly TRBD2 on 6 matching bases. V lost 4 bases and J 2 bases, leaving 10 bases between the germline ends. Germline-derived CDR1 and CDR2 are SGHRS and YFSETQ. The CDR3 covers 15 residues.

The chain joins TRBV5-1 to TRBJ2-5; D gene uncertain. This CDR3 comprises 13 residues. The V end lost 4 bases, the J end lost 2 bases, and 9 bases lay between the germline ends. CDR1 and CDR2 from the germline V gene are SGHRS and YFSETQ. CDR3 residues: CASSPDLQETQYF. DNA for the CDR3: TGCGCCAGCAGCCCTGACTTGCAAGAGACCCAGTACTTC. Based on the CDR3 plus reference TRBV5-1 and TRBJ2-5, the full variable domain is KAGVTQTPRYLIKTRGQQVTLSCSPISGHRSVSWYQQTPGQGLQFLFEYFSETQRNKGNFPGRFSGRQFSNSRSEMNVSTLELGDSALYLCASSPDLQETQYFGPGTRLLVL.

This chain uses TRBV19 with TRBJ1-1; D is possibly TRBD1 (6 bases). Looked up from germline, CDR1 is LNHDA and CDR2 is SQIVND (reference sequence). The CDR3 is 15 residues long. The V end was cut by 1 base, the J end by 1 base, with 10 bases between. For the CDR3, the DNA is TGTGCCAGTAGTATAGTAGGGGGAACGAACACTGAAGCTTTCTTT. Translation gives CASSIVGGTNTEAFF.

V and J are TRBV5-4 and TRBJ2-7; D perhaps matches TRBD2 (6 bases). CDR1 is SGHNT and CDR2 is YYREEE in the germline V gene (reference sequence). Trimming took off 1 base at V and 0 bases at J, with 14 bases between the two ends. This CDR3 comprises 16 residues. The DNA of the CDR3 is TGTGCCAGCAGCTTGTCTGGGGGGTCTGTCTCCTACGAGCAGTACTTC. Amino acids: CASSLSGGSVSYEQYF. Filled out from reference TRBV5-4 and TRBJ2-7, the complete variable domain reads ETGVTQSPTHLIKTRGQQVTLRCSSQSGHNTVSWYQQALGQGPQFIFQYYREEENGRGNFPPRFSGLQFPNYSSELNVNALELDDSALYLCASSLSGGSVSYEQYFGPGTRLTVT.

This rearrangement joins TRBV6-5 to TRBJ1-2, with TRBD1 matching over 7 bases. In germline, CDR1 is MNHEY, CDR2 SVGAGI. The V gene end was trimmed by 3 bases and the J gene end by 4 bases; junction bases not matched to a gene: 5. There are 14 residues in the CDR3. For the CDR3, the DNA is TGTGCCAGCAGTTATGGCAGGGGGGTCTATGGCTACACCTTC. Its protein is CASSYGRGVYGYTF.

The V and J genes are TRBV7-6 and TRBJ2-1; 10 bases agree with TRBD2. Germline V gives CDR1 SGHVS, CDR2 FNYEAQ. This CDR3 has 16 residues. The J segment lost 2 bases and the V segment lost 5 bases, leaving 6 bases of the junction unmatched. The CDR3 DNA is TGTGCCAGCAGCCGGACTAGCGGTCTCCCCTACAATGAGCAGTTCTTC. Amino acids: CASSRTSGLPYNEQFF. The full variable domain, its missing parts supplied by reference TRBV7-6 and TRBJ2-1, is GAGVSQSPRYKVTKRGQDVALRCDPISGHVSLYWYRQALGQGPEFLTYFNYEAQQDKSGLPNDRFSAERPEGSISTLTIQRTEQRDSAMYRCASSRTSGLPYNEQFFGPGTRLTVL.

This sequence joins TRBV11-2 and TRBJ2-2, with D possibly being TRBD2 (7 bases). The ends were cut back, 1 base at V and 3 bases at J, with 9 bases in the middle. Per the germline V gene, CDR1 is SGHAT and CDR2 is FQNNGV. CDR3 size: 15 residues. The CDR3 loop is CASSLGGGYTGELFF. The CDR3 DNA follows: TGTGCCAGCAGCTTAGGGGGGGGCTACACCGGGGAGCTGTTTTTT.

This clone has a handful of counts. This chain links TRBV28 with TRBJ2-2; TRBD2 aligns across 7 bases. The CDR3 loop spans 16 amino acids. CDR1 is MDHEN and CDR2 is SYDVKM in the germline V gene. With 6 bases clipped from V and 4 bases from J, the junction kept 11 bases outside the gene matches. For the CDR3, the DNA is TGTGCCAGCAGCCACTCGACTAGCTGGGGCACCGGGGAGCTGTTTTTT. It encodes CASSHSTSWGTGELFF. Drawing the rest from reference TRBV28 and TRBJ2-2, the complete variable domain is DVKVTQSSRYLVKRTGEKVFLECVQDMDHENMFWYRQDPGLGLRLIYFSYDVKMKEKGDIPEGYSVSREKKERFSLILESASTNQTSMYLCASSHSTSWGTGELFFGEGSRLTVL.

The rearrangement uses TRBV24-1 and TRBJ1-2; D unresolved. V was trimmed by 2 bases and J by 8 bases, leaving 8 bases between them. CDR3 length: 12 residues. CDR1 KGHDR and CDR2 SFDVKD come from the germline V gene. Written as DNA, the CDR3 is TGTGCCACCAGTGATTCTCGGGGAGGCTACACCTTC. It is translated as CATSDSRGGYTF.